This T cell receptor (beta chain) was recorded in a study of a mutant IDH1 vaccine in newly diagnosed glioma. Across the study: Vaccines began 4-6 weeks after radiotherapy alone, or with temozolomide cycles. Earlier care involved radiotherapy, temozolomide, or both, and the majority received both.

The time point was: week 47, end of study. Every vaccine dose comprised 300 ug of mutant IDH1 20-mer peptide plus topical imiquimod. Germline V gives CDR1 MDHEN, CDR2 SYDVKM. V trimming: 7 bases; J trimming: 3 bases; junction bases outside the gene matches: 3. This CDR3 region has 13 residues. Method: immunoSEQ multiplex PCR; TCRdb's copy keeps in-frame clones and lacks some. Of 84,000 or so clones in the sample, 81% were seen once. As to this clone: Antigen unknown.

The sample here was PBMCs, taken from a glioma patient whose treatment included an IDH1 peptide vaccine. The rearrangement links TRBV28 to TRBJ2-7; TRBD2 aligns across 10 bases. The receptor's source is a man between 40 and 49 years old with glioma. The CDR3 sequence: CASTPSGGYEQYF. CDR3 nucleotides: TGTGCCAGCACCCCTAGCGGGGGCTACGAGCAGTACTTC.